A selection of T cell receptor beta chains follows, all from one sample in a study of PD-1 blockade in classical Hodgkin lymphoma. Measured with immunoSEQ multiplex PCR; TCRdb has only the in-frame clones, and not every one. The sample includes roughly 20,000 clones, about 86% of them seen just once. The sample taken for sequencing was CD8+ T cells from blood. Receptors originate from a human donor with classical Hodgkin lymphoma. CDR3s include the opening cysteine and the closing phenylalanine or tryptophan. D genes are given only for firm matches. The size field is filled for only some rows; it gives once, few, many or a size class.

D gene: TRBD2
J gene: TRBJ2-3
V gene: TRBV25-1
clone size: -
CDR3 DNA: TGTGCCAGCACCTATGGACTAGCGGGCGGCTCCACAGATACGCAGTATTTT
CDR3 protein: CASTYGLAGGSTDTQYF

D gene: -
J gene: TRBJ2-7
V gene: TRBV27
clone size: -
CDR3 DNA: TGTGCCAGCAGTCTAGCTAGCTCCTACGAGCAGTACTTC
CDR3 protein: CASSLASSYEQYF

D gene: -
J gene: TRBJ2-3
V gene: TRBV11-2
clone size: -
CDR3 DNA: TGTGCCAGCAGCTTAGGAGGCGGCGGGCATACAGATACGCAGTATTTT
CDR3 protein: CASSLGGGGHTDTQYF

D gene: -
J gene: TRBJ1-2
V gene: TRBV2
clone size: -
CDR3 DNA: TGTGCCAGCAGTGAAGGAGGGGCGGATAACTATGGCTACACCTTC
CDR3 protein: CASSEGGADNYGYTF

D gene: -
J gene: TRBJ2-7
V gene: TRBV7-3
clone size: few
CDR3 DNA: TGTGCCAGCAGCTCCAACAAGGGAAGGGAGCAGTACTTC
CDR3 protein: CASSSNKGREQYF

D gene: -
J gene: TRBJ2-1
V gene: TRBV15
clone size: once
CDR3 DNA: TGTGCCACCAGCAGAGACCGAAGCCTCTACAATGAGCAGTTCTTC
CDR3 protein: CATSRDRSLYNEQFF

D gene: -
J gene: TRBJ2-4
V gene: TRBV9
clone size: -
CDR3 DNA: TGTGCCAGCAGTCTCGAGGGGGGCGTAGCCAAAAACATTCAGTACTTC
CDR3 protein: CASSLEGGVAKNIQYF

D gene: TRBD1
J gene: TRBJ2-7
V gene: TRBV28
clone size: -
CDR3 DNA: TGTGCCAGCAGCCGTGGACAGGGTAAAACCTACGAGCAGTACTTC
CDR3 protein: CASSRGQGKTYEQYF

D gene: -
J gene: TRBJ2-1
V gene: TRBV6-5
clone size: once
CDR3 DNA: TGTGCCAGCAGTTACGCCGGTGGGGTCTCACACAATGAGCAGTTCTTC
CDR3 protein: CASSYAGGVSHNEQFF

D gene: -
J gene: TRBJ2-2
V gene: TRBV6-5
clone size: -
CDR3 DNA: TGTGCCAGCAGTTATGACGGCCGCCGGGAGCTGTTTTTT
CDR3 protein: CASSYDGRRELFF

D gene: -
J gene: TRBJ1-1
V gene: TRBV10-3
clone size: -
CDR3 DNA: TGTGCTCACGGGGCGTCCATGAACACTGAAGCTTTCTTT
CDR3 protein: CAHGASMNTEAFF

D gene: -
J gene: TRBJ1-2
V gene: TRBV29-1
clone size: -
CDR3 DNA: TGCAGCGTTCCGCGGGATGGAGACTATGGCTACACCTTC
CDR3 protein: CSVPRDGDYGYTF

D gene: TRBD2
J gene: TRBJ2-1
V gene: TRBV5-8
clone size: medium-sized
CDR3 DNA: TGTGCCAGCAGCACCACCGGAGCGGGAGGGCCCCGTGAGCAGTTCTTC
CDR3 protein: CASSTTGAGGPREQFF

D gene: TRBD1
J gene: TRBJ1-1
V gene: TRBV10-3
clone size: -
CDR3 DNA: TGTGCCATCAGTAACCCTTCCCGTGATGACAGGGGGAACACTGAAGCTTTCTTT
CDR3 protein: CAISNPSRDDRGNTEAFF

D gene: TRBD2
J gene: TRBJ2-1
V gene: TRBV11-3
clone size: once
CDR3 DNA: TGTGCCAGCAGCCTTGGACTAGCGCGGAATGAGCAGTTCTTC
CDR3 protein: CASSLGLARNEQFF

D gene: -
J gene: TRBJ1-1
V gene: TRBV7-3
clone size: -
CDR3 DNA: TGTGCCAGCAGCCCTATGGGGAACACTGAAGCTTTCTTT
CDR3 protein: CASSPMGNTEAFF

D gene: -
J gene: TRBJ1-2
V gene: TRBV6-1
clone size: -
CDR3 DNA: TGTGCCAGCAGTGAAGCACCCAGGGGCCCGAGATATGGCTACACCTTC
CDR3 protein: CASSEAPRGPRYGYTF

D gene: -
J gene: TRBJ2-5
V gene: TRBV7-7
clone size: -
CDR3 DNA: TGTGCCAGCAGCAACAACAGGGAAGAGACCCAGTACTTC
CDR3 protein: CASSNNREETQYF

D gene: TRBD2
J gene: TRBJ2-5
V gene: TRBV10-3
clone size: -
CDR3 DNA: TGTGCCATCAGTGAGCGGGGGGATCGTATAGCTCAGACCCAGTACTTC
CDR3 protein: CAISERGDRIAQTQYF

D gene: TRBD2
J gene: TRBJ2-2
V gene: TRBV9
clone size: -
CDR3 DNA: TGTGCCAGCAGCGTAGCCCCAGCGGGGGGGCCCGCCGGGGAGCTGTTTTTT
CDR3 protein: CASSVAPAGGPAGELFF

D gene: -
J gene: TRBJ2-7
V gene: TRBV28
clone size: few
CDR3 DNA: TGTGCCAGCAGCGAGGGACATGGCCTTCTCGAGCAGTACTTC
CDR3 protein: CASSEGHGLLEQYF

D gene: TRBD2
J gene: TRBJ2-1
V gene: TRBV2
clone size: -
CDR3 DNA: TGTGCCAGCAGTGAGTCCTTAGCGGGAGGGCCCCACAATGAGCAGTTCTTC
CDR3 protein: CASSESLAGGPHNEQFF

D gene: -
J gene: TRBJ1-1
V gene: TRBV5-6
clone size: -
CDR3 DNA: TGTGCCAGCAGCGCAGGACAGATAGCTGAAGCTTTCTTT
CDR3 protein: CASSAGQIAEAFF

D gene: TRBD2
J gene: TRBJ2-1
V gene: TRBV5-4
clone size: -
CDR3 DNA: TGTGCCAGCAGCCCACCGGCGGGGGGGGCTTGGAATGAGCAGTTCTTC
CDR3 protein: CASSPPAGGAWNEQFF

D gene: TRBD1
J gene: TRBJ2-6
V gene: TRBV28
clone size: -
CDR3 DNA: TGTGCCAGCACCCAGACAGGGGCTTTCTCTGGGGCCAACGTCCTGACTTTC
CDR3 protein: CASTQTGAFSGANVLTF

D gene: -
J gene: TRBJ1-1
V gene: TRBV2
clone size: -
CDR3 DNA: TGTGCCAGCAGTTACAGTCGGATGAACACTGAAGCTTTCTTT
CDR3 protein: CASSYSRMNTEAFF

D gene: -
J gene: TRBJ1-1
V gene: TRBV6-1
clone size: -
CDR3 DNA: TGTGCCAGCAGTGAAGGTGAGGGTTGGTTGAACACTGAAGCTTTCTTT
CDR3 protein: CASSEGEGWLNTEAFF

D gene: -
J gene: TRBJ1-4
V gene: TRBV6-5
clone size: -
CDR3 DNA: TGTGCCAGCAGTTACACAGGAAACGAAAAACTGTTTTTT
CDR3 protein: CASSYTGNEKLFF

D gene: -
J gene: TRBJ2-5
V gene: TRBV29-1
clone size: -
CDR3 DNA: TGCAGCGTTGAAGAAGGAAATCAGTACCAAGAGACCCAGTACTTC
CDR3 protein: CSVEEGNQYQETQYF

D gene: -
J gene: TRBJ2-3
V gene: TRBV10-1
clone size: -
CDR3 DNA: TGCGCCAGCAGTGAGTCGAAGCGGTACACAGATACGCAGTATTTT
CDR3 protein: CASSESKRYTDTQYF

D gene: TRBD1
J gene: TRBJ1-2
V gene: TRBV19
clone size: once
CDR3 DNA: TGTGCCAGTAGTTTGGCAGGGACAGCTAACTATGGCTACACCTTC
CDR3 protein: CASSLAGTANYGYTF

D gene: -
J gene: TRBJ2-2
V gene: TRBV30
clone size: -
CDR3 DNA: TGTGCCTGGGGGGATAGCACCGGGGAGCTGTTTTTT
CDR3 protein: CAWGDSTGELFF

D gene: TRBD2
J gene: TRBJ2-1
V gene: TRBV30
clone size: -
CDR3 DNA: TGTGCCTGGAGTATCGGGCTAGCGGGAGCCTACAATGAGCAGTTCTTC
CDR3 protein: CAWSIGLAGAYNEQFF

D gene: -
J gene: TRBJ2-7
V gene: TRBV5-8
clone size: -
CDR3 DNA: TGTGCCAGCAGCTTGGCCCAGAGACCCTACGAGCAGTACTTC
CDR3 protein: CASSLAQRPYEQYF

D gene: TRBD1
J gene: TRBJ1-5
V gene: TRBV15
clone size: -
CDR3 DNA: TGTGCCACCAGCAGAGATAGGACAGGGGGCGGCAATCAGCCCCAGCATTTT
CDR3 protein: CATSRDRTGGGNQPQHF

D gene: TRBD1
J gene: TRBJ2-3
V gene: TRBV28
clone size: -
CDR3 DNA: TGTGCCAGTACCGGGACAGGGGATTTAGATACGCAGTATTTT
CDR3 protein: CASTGTGDLDTQYF

D gene: -
J gene: TRBJ2-1
V gene: TRBV19
clone size: -
CDR3 DNA: TGTGCCAGTAGTATAGCGGCTGGAAATGAGCAGTTCTTC
CDR3 protein: CASSIAAGNEQFF

D gene: -
J gene: TRBJ2-2
V gene: TRBV6-5
clone size: medium-sized
CDR3 DNA: TGTGCCAGCAGTTACTCAGCGACAGGGAACACCGGGGAGCTGTTTTTT
CDR3 protein: CASSYSATGNTGELFF

D gene: TRBD2
J gene: TRBJ2-1
V gene: TRBV27
clone size: -
CDR3 DNA: TGTGCCAGCGGGCACTGGGAGGGCAATGAGCAGTTCTTC
CDR3 protein: CASGHWEGNEQFF

D gene: -
J gene: TRBJ1-1
V gene: TRBV11-2
clone size: -
CDR3 DNA: TGTGCCAGCAGCCGAGGAGACAACACTGAAGCTTTCTTT
CDR3 protein: CASSRGDNTEAFF

D gene: -
J gene: TRBJ2-1
V gene: TRBV5-6
clone size: -
CDR3 DNA: TGTGCCAGCAGGGACTACAACTCCTACAATGAGCAGTTCTTC
CDR3 protein: CASRDYNSYNEQFF

D gene: -
J gene: TRBJ1-2
V gene: TRBV5-6
clone size: once
CDR3 DNA: TGTGCCAGCAGCTCCGGTCCTGAGGGAGATGGCTACACCTTC
CDR3 protein: CASSSGPEGDGYTF

D gene: -
J gene: TRBJ2-4
V gene: TRBV5-1
clone size: -
CDR3 DNA: TGCGCCAGCAGCGTATTGGGTAGTTCCCACATTCAGTACTTC
CDR3 protein: CASSVLGSSHIQYF

D gene: -
J gene: TRBJ1-1
V gene: TRBV25-1
clone size: few
CDR3 DNA: TGTGCCAGCAAAGTCGGGATCGCTGAAGCTTTCTTT
CDR3 protein: CASKVGIAEAFF

D gene: -
J gene: TRBJ2-7
V gene: TRBV18
clone size: -
CDR3 DNA: TGTGCCAGCTCACTACAGGGTTCCTACGAGCAGTACTTC
CDR3 protein: CASSLQGSYEQYF

D gene: TRBD1
J gene: TRBJ2-7
V gene: TRBV5-1
clone size: -
CDR3 DNA: TGCGCCAGCAGAGACAGGGGAACGTTCCACGAGCAGTACTTC
CDR3 protein: CASRDRGTFHEQYF

D gene: -
J gene: TRBJ1-1
V gene: TRBV4-2
clone size: -
CDR3 DNA: TGTGCCGGCAGCCCCAGGGTCTTGGGGAACACTGAAGCTTTCTTT
CDR3 protein: CAGSPRVLGNTEAFF

D gene: -
J gene: TRBJ2-7
V gene: TRBV7-8
clone size: -
CDR3 DNA: TGTGCCAGCAGCTCAAACTCCTACGAGCAGTACTTC
CDR3 protein: CASSSNSYEQYF

D gene: -
J gene: TRBJ1-1
V gene: TRBV6-1
clone size: -
CDR3 DNA: TGTGCCAGCAGAGGTGGAGGTGCTGAAGCTTTCTTT
CDR3 protein: CASRGGGAEAFF

D gene: -
J gene: TRBJ2-1
V gene: TRBV7-8
clone size: few
CDR3 DNA: TGTGCCAGCAGCTTAGGGGGGACCTTTAACAATGAGCAGTTCTTC
CDR3 protein: CASSLGGTFNNEQFF

D gene: -
J gene: TRBJ2-1
V gene: TRBV4-1
clone size: -
CDR3 DNA: TGCGCCAGCAGCTTACAACTTAACTCCTACAATGAGCAGTTCTTC
CDR3 protein: CASSLQLNSYNEQFF

D gene: -
J gene: TRBJ1-2
V gene: TRBV5-1
clone size: few
CDR3 DNA: TGCGCCAGCAGCTTGCAGGGATCGGATGGCTACACCTTC
CDR3 protein: CASSLQGSDGYTF

D gene: -
J gene: TRBJ1-1
V gene: TRBV28
clone size: -
CDR3 DNA: TGTGCCAGCAGTCTTCGGGACTGGATCAACACTGAAGCTTTCTTT
CDR3 protein: CASSLRDWINTEAFF

D gene: TRBD2
J gene: TRBJ2-1
V gene: TRBV4-2
clone size: -
CDR3 DNA: TGTGCCAGCAGTGAGACTAGCGCGTACAATGAGCAGTTCTTC
CDR3 protein: CASSETSAYNEQFF

D gene: -
J gene: TRBJ1-5
V gene: TRBV7-6
clone size: -
CDR3 DNA: TGTGCCAGCAGCCCGACACCTTTTCAGCCCCAGCATTTT
CDR3 protein: CASSPTPFQPQHF

D gene: -
J gene: TRBJ2-7
V gene: TRBV27
clone size: -
CDR3 DNA: TGTGCCAGCAGTTTATCGATAAAATCCGAGCAGTACTTC
CDR3 protein: CASSLSIKSEQYF

D gene: -
J gene: TRBJ1-5
V gene: TRBV4-1
clone size: -
CDR3 DNA: TGCGCCAGCAGCCAAGAAGGGTTCAATCAGCCCCAGCATTTT
CDR3 protein: CASSQEGFNQPQHF